This T cell receptor beta chain was documented in a study of T cells in Graves' hyperthyroidism and ophthalmopathy. Study outcomes and limitations: Ophthalmopathy cases were set apart from stable hyperthyroidism by a 13 V-J model.

This clonotype was seen at least ten times. Antigen unknown. It was RNA transcripts that yielded the amplified TCR beta CDR3 regions. HTBI primers were employed in a first-round RT-PCR of the TCR CDR3. MiXCR was run by TCRdb on the multiplex PCR reads, yielding one entry per CDR3 protein. The data show 660,000 or so distinct CDR3 sequences, about 45% seen once. Germline assignment: CDR1 SQVTM and CDR2 ANQGSEA. The CDR3 covers 13 residues. Trimming removed 2 bases at V and 2 bases at J, with 10 bases between. Researchers barred patients who had uncontrolled infection, other autoimmune disease, pregnancy or lactation. For the diagnoses, clinical symptoms, serum thyroxine and TRAb, thyroid ultrasound and orbital computed tomography were used.

The receptor was isolated from an adult man with Graves' disease, either hyperthyroidism or ophthalmopathy (not recorded which). This sequence joins TRBV29-1 and TRBJ2-7; D is perhaps TRBD2 (5 bases). Sequencing was carried out using peripheral blood or thyroid tissue (not recorded which). The CDR3 protein is CSVEHGGTYEQYF. The DNA for the CDR3 is TGCAGCGTTGAACACGGAGGAACCTACGAGCAGTACTTC.